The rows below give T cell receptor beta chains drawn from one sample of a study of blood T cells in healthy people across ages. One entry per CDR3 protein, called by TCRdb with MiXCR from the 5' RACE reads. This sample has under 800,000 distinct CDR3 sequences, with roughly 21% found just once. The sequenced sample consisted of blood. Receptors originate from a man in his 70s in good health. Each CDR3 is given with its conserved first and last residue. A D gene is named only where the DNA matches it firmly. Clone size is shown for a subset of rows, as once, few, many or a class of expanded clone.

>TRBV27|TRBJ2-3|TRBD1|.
CASSWAMGQLKSDTQYF
TGTGCCAGCAGCTGGGCTATGGGACAGCTGAAATCCGATACGCAGTATTTT
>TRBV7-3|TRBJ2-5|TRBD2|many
CASSLRTSGNTLPVF
TGTGCCAGCAGCCTACGGACTAGCGGGAATACCTTGCCGGTCTTC
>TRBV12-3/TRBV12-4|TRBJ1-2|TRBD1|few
CASSSQGADGHTF
TGTGCCAGCAGTTCACAGGGGGCAGATGGCCACACCTTC
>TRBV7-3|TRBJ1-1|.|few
CASSPSPTKGGAFF
TGTGCCAGCAGCCCCAGCCCGACGAAGGGGGGAGCTTTCTTT
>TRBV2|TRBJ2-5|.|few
CASTTRLKSETQYF
TGTGCCAGCACCACTAGACTAAAGTCCGAGACCCAGTACTTC
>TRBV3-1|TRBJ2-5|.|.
CASSVLGYSETQYF
TGTGCCAGCAGCGTTCTGGGATATTCTGAGACCCAGTACTTC
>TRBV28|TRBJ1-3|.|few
CASSLSTGSYTIYF
TGTGCCAGCAGTTTATCGACAGGTTCCTACACCATATATTTT
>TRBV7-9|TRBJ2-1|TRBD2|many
CASSRLAGPYNEQFF
TGTGCCAGCAGCAGACTAGCGGGACCTTACAATGAGCAGTTCTTC
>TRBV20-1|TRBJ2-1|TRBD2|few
CSARGLAGETKYNEQFF
TGCAGTGCTAGAGGGCTAGCGGGAGAAACCAAATACAATGAGCAGTTCTTC
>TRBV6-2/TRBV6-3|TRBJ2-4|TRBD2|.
CASSCRLATLGKNIQYF
TGTGCCAGCAGTTGCAGACTAGCAACCCTCGGCAAAAACATTCAGTACTTC
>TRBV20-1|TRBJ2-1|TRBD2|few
CSALSGSPYNEQFF
TGCAGTGCCCTTAGCGGGTCTCCCTACAATGAGCAGTTCTTC
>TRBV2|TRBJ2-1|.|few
CASRSLANEQFF
TGTGCCAGCAGATCACTAGCAAATGAGCAGTTCTTC
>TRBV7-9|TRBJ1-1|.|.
CASSLPRWNTEAFF
TGTGCCAGCAGCTTACCAAGATGGAACACTGAAGCTTTCTTT
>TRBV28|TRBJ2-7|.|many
CASSPTQGYEQYF
TGTGCCAGCAGTCCTACACAGGGTTACGAGCAGTACTTC
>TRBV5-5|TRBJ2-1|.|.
CASSFGGREQFF
TGTGCCAGCAGCTTTGGTGGGAGGGAGCAGTTCTTC
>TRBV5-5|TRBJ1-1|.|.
CASSLGNLNTEAFF
TGTGCCAGCAGCTTGGGAAACCTGAACACTGAAGCTTTCTTT
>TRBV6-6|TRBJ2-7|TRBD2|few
CASSYRAGADEQYF
TGTGCCAGCAGTTACAGGGCGGGAGCGGACGAGCAGTACTTC
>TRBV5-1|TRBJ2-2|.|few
CASSWIGGDGTGELFF
TGCGCCAGCAGCTGGATCGGAGGGGACGGCACCGGGGAGCTGTTTTTT